Listed below are T cell receptor beta chains from one sample, sequenced in a study of response to subunit inactivated influenza vaccine. TCRdb re-called the RT-PCR reads through MiXCR, storing one row per CDR3 protein. The sample gives 150,000 to 200,000 distinct CDR3 sequences, about 12% of which show up once; 25% to 30% is in the top ten. This sample was shared with a second study, whose subject was T cells expressing NK-cell markers.

The sequenced sample was CD8+ T cells sorted from PBMCs, obtained about 12 days after vaccination. All receptors derive from a man between 45 and 60 years old who received an inactivated influenza vaccine. Both conserved end residues are part of each CDR3. D genes are given only for firm matches. Some rows have no size entry. The others give once, few or many, or a class for an expanded clone.

NA,TRBJ2-7,TRBV27,medium-sized,TGTGCCAGCAGTTTATATGGGGTATACTACGAGCAGTACTTC,CASSLYGVYYEQYF
TRBD1,TRBJ1-2,TRBV25-1,NA,TGTGCCAGCAGTGAAGGGACAGGGGGTGGCTATGGCTACACCTTC,CASSEGTGGGYGYTF
NA,TRBJ2-3,TRBV24-1,NA,TGTGCCACCAGTCTCGGGAGTAGCCCAGATACGCAGTATTTT,CATSLGSSPDTQYF
NA,TRBJ1-1,TRBV20-1,few,TGCAGTGCTAGAGATGAGGACAGAACCACTGAAGCTTTCTTT,CSARDEDRTTEAFF
NA,TRBJ2-7,TRBV12-3/TRBV12-4,NA,TGTGCCAGCAGCATCCACACAGGAACCTACGAGCAGTACTTC,CASSIHTGTYEQYF
NA,TRBJ1-6,TRBV7-9,few,TGTGCCAGCAGCCCAGGGATCTCACCCCTCCACTTT,CASSPGISPLHF
TRBD2,TRBJ2-1,TRBV20-1,few,TGCAGTGCTAGAGATCTATCGGGACTAGCGGGAGGTTGGAATGAGCAGTTCTTC,CSARDLSGLAGGWNEQFF
NA,TRBJ1-2,TRBV6-6,few,TGTGCCAGCTTTCAAGAGGTTGATGGCTACACCTTC,CASFQEVDGYTF
TRBD2,TRBJ2-2,TRBV4-3,few,TGCGCCAGCAGCCAAGTGGCTAGCGGGCCCTCAACGGCCGGGGAGCTGTTTTTT,CASSQVASGPSTAGELFF
NA,TRBJ2-7,TRBV20-1,NA,TGCAGTGCTAGAGATCTCGACAGGAGCGAGCAGTACTTC,CSARDLDRSEQYF
NA,TRBJ1-2,TRBV4-1,once,TGCGCCAGCAGCCAAGAGGAGGGGAACTATGGCTACACCTTC,CASSQEEGNYGYTF
NA,TRBJ1-1,TRBV6-2/TRBV6-3,NA,TGTGCCAGCAGTTACGGAGAGGGACGCATGGAAGCTTTCTTT,CASSYGEGRMEAFF
TRBD1,TRBJ2-7,TRBV4-3,few,TGCGCCAGCAGCCAGTCCCGGGACAGTTACGAGCAGTACTTC,CASSQSRDSYEQYF
NA,TRBJ1-4,TRBV6-2/TRBV6-3,few,TGTGCCAGCACCGCGACAGCAACTAATGAAAAACTGTTTTTT,CASTATATNEKLFF
NA,TRBJ2-4,TRBV28,few,TGTGCCAGCAGAACCTTCGAGAAACTAGCCAAAAACATTCAGTACTTC,CASRTFEKLAKNIQYF
NA,TRBJ2-1,TRBV6-2/TRBV6-3,NA,TGTGCCAGCAGTCTTGGCTGGGGTGAGCAGTTCTTC,CASSLGWGEQFF
TRBD1,TRBJ1-2,TRBV24-1,NA,TGTGCCACCAGTGATTCGAGACAGGGATGGACGAACTATGGCTACACCTTC,CATSDSRQGWTNYGYTF
TRBD1,TRBJ2-7,TRBV27,few,TGTGCCAGCAGTTTCGGGACAGGGTTCCACGAGCAGTACTTC,CASSFGTGFHEQYF
NA,TRBJ1-6,TRBV27,few,TGTGCCAGCAGTCTGATGAATAATTCACCCCTCCACTTT,CASSLMNNSPLHF
NA,TRBJ2-3,TRBV20-1,few,TGCAGTGCCGAAACGGGGGGCACCTGGGCTATCGAAGATACGCAGTATTTT,CSAETGGTWAIEDTQYF
TRBD1,TRBJ1-1,TRBV7-8,few,TGTGCCAGCAGCTTAGGACAGGGACCAGAAGCTTTCTTT,CASSLGQGPEAFF
TRBD1,TRBJ2-1,TRBV11-3,NA,TGTGCCAGCAGGCGCAGGGGGCTCGATGAGCAGTTCTTC,CASRRRGLDEQFF
NA,TRBJ1-5,TRBV5-3,NA,TGTGCCAGAAGCTTGAGGGGGGGCAATCAGCCCCAGCATTTT,CARSLRGGNQPQHF
NA,TRBJ2-7,TRBV12-3/TRBV12-4,few,TGTGCCAGCAAAGGCGGCAGGGCCGTGGACGAGCAGTACTTC,CASKGGRAVDEQYF
NA,TRBJ2-2,TRBV2,few,TGTGCCAGCAGTGAATGGCAGCTAGGGATGGGCGGGGAGCTGTTTTTT,CASSEWQLGMGGELFF